These 22 T cell receptor beta chains were all obtained from the same sample, sequenced in a study of CD8+ T cells in alopecia areata. Combined cutaneous lymph node cells underwent sorting by CD4, CD8alpha, NKG2D, NKG2ACE and additional markers. cDNA serving as the sequencing template came from extracted, reverse transcribed RNA. Data came from immunoSEQ multiplex PCR; TCRdb stores just in-frame clones and leaves some out. The sample presents about 6,000 clones, none singletons. Sequencing used CD8+ T cells sorted from a lymph node. The receptors were gathered from a C3H/HeJ mouse with alopecia areata. For this mouse line, the MHC haplotype is H2-k.

In its sample, this clone was seen many times. All gene names here are mouse names. The read finishes 4 residues shy of the CDR3 end, and the germline J gene is used to complete it. The V gene is TRBV5, the J gene TRBJ2-7, with 8 bases lining up with TRBD2. The CDR3 sequence is 15 residues long. V lost 4 bases to trimming and J lost 0 bases; unmatched junction nucleotides: 5. CDR1 LGHNA and CDR2 YNLKQL come from the germline V gene (reference sequence). The CDR3 sequence is CASSPRLGSSYEQYF. The CDR3 bases that were read are TGTGCCAGCAGCCCAAGACTGGGGAGCTCCTAT.

By frequency in the sample, this clone is medium-sized. The gene symbols are mouse symbols. The observed sequence ends 4 residues before the CDR3 terminus, with the missing tail filled in from the germline J gene. This chain uses TRBV29 with TRBJ2-2; 8 bases agree with TRBD1. After removal of 6 bases from V and 0 bases from J, the junction contained 0 bases not matched to a gene. CDR1 MSHET and CDR2 SYDVDS come from the germline V gene. This CDR3 is built from 14 residues. Here the CDR3 reads CASRQGANTGQLYF. The sequenced part of the CDR3 DNA is TGTGCTAGCAGACAGGGGGCAAACACCGGG.

This clone was counted ten times or more. Gene and germline names: mouse. The read ends 4 residues shy of where the CDR3 ends; the end is completed using the germline J gene. This chain joins TRBV31 and TRBJ1-2, with 7 bases lining up with TRBD1. V shed 0 bases and J 2 bases; nucleotides not matched to a gene: 0. Germline V CDR1 and CDR2: GKSSPN, SITVG. CDR3 length: 13 amino acids. The sequenced CDR3 bases are TGTGCCTGGAGTCTACAGGGGAACTCC. It is translated as CAWSLQGNS. The entire CDR3 protein is CAWSLQGNSDYTF.

This clone has a count of ten or more. Genes and germline come from the mouse. The observed sequence ends 4 residues before the CDR3 terminus, with the missing tail filled in from the germline J gene. The chain recombines TRBV17 with TRBJ1-2; tentatively, D is TRBD1 (5 bases). The germline gives CDR1 MNHDT, CDR2 YYDKIL. The CDR3 is 13 amino acids. The sequenced part of the CDR3 DNA is TGTGCTAGCAGTAGGGACTGGGGGGGC. This codes for CASSRDWGG. The whole CDR3 is CASSRDWGGDYTF.

In its sample, this clone was seen many times. The gene names given are mouse names. The observed sequence ends 4 residues before the CDR3 terminus, with the missing tail filled in from the germline J gene. The chain joins TRBV13-3 to TRBJ2-2; 8 bases align to TRBD1. Losses at the gene ends were 5 bases for V and 4 bases for J; bases not matched to a gene: 10. Germline values: CDR1 NNHDY, CDR2 SYVADS. This CDR3 is built from 16 residues. Incomplete CDR3 DNA: TGTGCCAGCAGGACCTCAGGGGGCGGGAGCACCGGG. It translates to CASRTSGGGSTG. The full CDR3 is CASRTSGGGSTGQLYF.

This clone was counted between two and nine times. Gene and germline names: mouse. The CDR3 end lies 4 residues beyond the end of the read and is filled in from the germline J gene. The J gene is TRBJ1-1, the V gene TRBV1; TRBD1 matches 7 bases. The CDR3 extends over 14 amino acids. J gave up 3 bases and V 2 bases, and 3 bases lay outside the gene matches. Germline CDR1 and CDR2: NSQYPW and LRSPGD (reference sequence). The CDR3 region is CTCSARRGDTEVFF. CDR3 DNA, as far as it was read: TGCACCTGCAGTGCACGCAGGGGGGACACA.

In its sample, this clone was seen a few times. Any gene name here is a mouse gene name. The sequenced fragment ends 4 residues before the CDR3 boundary, so the rest is inferred from the germline J gene. J is TRBJ2-7 and V is TRBV19, with 11 positions matching TRBD2. CDR1 and CDR2 from the germline V gene are FNHDT and SITEND (reference sequence). The CDR3 consists of 15 residues. V shed 1 base and J 2 bases; nucleotides not matched to a gene: 2. The CDR3 sequence: CASSIRDWGTYEQYF. The CDR3 DNA, read in part, is TGTGCCAGCAGTATAAGGGACTGGGGGACCTAT.

At least ten counts were recorded for this clone. Gene names are mouse gene names. The read ends 4 residues before the CDR3 terminus; that terminus is restored from the germline J gene. This chain uses TRBV14 with TRBJ1-1, with a weak D call TRBD1 (5 bases). V lost 3 bases and J lost 4, with 7 bases in between. This CDR3 region has 12 residues. The V gene's germline CDR1 is SGHDT and CDR2 FRDEAV. CDR3 DNA (partial): TGTGCCAGCAGTTCTGACAGCACA. It specifies CASSSDST. The whole CDR3 sequence reads CASSSDSTEVFF.

This clone counts as medium-sized. The genes and germline here are from mouse. Coverage ceases 4 residues before the CDR3 finishes, and the germline J gene fills in the end. The chain combines TRBV1 with TRBJ2-3; 8 bases match TRBD1. J was trimmed by 1 base and V by 6 bases; bases with no gene match: 0. Looked up from germline, CDR1 is NSQYPW and CDR2 is LRSPGD (reference sequence). The length of the CDR3 is 13 residues. The DNA read from the CDR3 is TGCACCTGCAGGGACAGGGGTGCAGAA. This translates into CTCRDRGAE. The full CDR3 reads CTCRDRGAETLYF.

With regard to this clone: The gene names given are mouse names. The read finishes 4 residues shy of the CDR3 end, and the germline J gene is used to complete it. The chain employs TRBV13-3 and TRBJ2-1; 11 nucleotides align to TRBD2. The CDR3 totals 15 residues. Germline trimming cut 5 bases from V and 1 base from J; bases unmatched to any gene: 2. Germline V gives CDR1 NNHDY, CDR2 SYVADS. CDR3 DNA (partial): TGTGCCAGCAGGAGGGACTGGGGGAACTATGCT. This encodes CASRRDWGNYA. In full, the CDR3 reads CASRRDWGNYAEQFF.

Notes on this clone: The genes are named according to mouse. The CDR3 end is not reached by the read, which stops 4 residues before it; the germline J gene fills it in. The chain joins TRBV16 to TRBJ2-1; 8 positions agree with TRBD2. The germline V gene encodes CDR1 SGHSA and CDR2 FRNQAP. This CDR3 has 16 residues. Germline trimming cut 0 bases from V and 1 base from J; bases unmatched to any gene: 2. CDR3 amino acids: CASSLDWGGNYAEQFF. The CDR3 bases that were read are TGTGCAAGCAGCTTAGATTGGGGGGGGAACTATGCT.

A note on this clone: Gene labels here are mouse ones. The read terminates 4 residues before the CDR3 end, so the remaining end is supplied by the germline J gene. The gene calls are TRBV31 and TRBJ2-1; the match to TRBD2 covers 9 bases. From germline, CDR1 is GKSSPN and CDR2 SITVG. After removal of 5 bases from V and 6 bases from J, the junction contained 2 bases not matched to a gene. The CDR3 contains 12 residues. Partial CDR3 DNA: TGTGCCTGGGACTGGGGGAGTGCT. It encodes CAWDWGSA. The entire CDR3 sequence reads CAWDWGSAEQFF. The full variable domain, in which reference TRBV31 and TRBJ2-1 provide the parts outside the CDR3, is AQTIHQWPVAEIKAVGSPLSLGCTIKGKSSPNLYWYWQATGGTLQQLFYSITVGQVESVVQLNLSASRPKDDQFILSTEKLLLSHSGFYLCAWDWGSAEQFFGPGTRLTVL.

By share, this clone ranks as medium-sized. Gene names are the mouse ones. The sequenced fragment ends 4 residues before the CDR3 boundary, so the rest is inferred from the germline J gene. The chain has TRBV13-3 and TRBJ2-7, with 7 bases that match TRBD2. The CDR3 extends over 12 amino acids. V trimming: 5 bases; J trimming: 1 base; junction bases outside the gene matches: 0. The V gene's germline CDR1 is NNHDY and CDR2 SYVADS. CDR3 loop: CASRDWSYEQYF. The CDR3 bases that were read are TGTGCCAGCAGGGACTGGTCCTAT.

At least ten counts were recorded for this clone. Genes and germline come from the mouse. The read stops 4 residues short of the end of the CDR3; the missing end is completed from the germline J gene. J is TRBJ2-3 and V is TRBV13-1, with a possible D match to TRBD2 (6 bases). The CDR3 loop spans 14 amino acids. CDR1 is NSHNY, CDR2 SYGAGN, per germline. Trimming left V 2 bases short and J 0 bases short, with 7 bases between. This CDR3 is CASSDWGSAETLYF. The CDR3 DNA, read in part, is TGTGCCAGCAGTGACTGGGGAAGTGCAGAA.

This clone has a count of ten or more. Each gene name is a mouse one. The read ends 4 residues early relative to the CDR3; the germline J gene fills the gap. This chain links TRBV13-3 with TRBJ2-3; 7 bases are shared with TRBD2. V shed 2 bases, J shed 0 bases, and the junction held 3 bases outside the gene matches. The CDR3 sequence is 15 residues long. Per the germline V gene, CDR1 is NNHDY and CDR2 is SYVADS. The chain's CDR3 is CASSENWGSAETLYF. CDR3 DNA (partial): TGTGCCAGCAGTGAGAACTGGGGTAGTGCAGAA.

This clone was recorded at least ten times. Mouse names are used for the genes. The read comes to an end 4 residues before the CDR3 does, leaving the germline J gene to fill in the end. The rearrangement uses TRBV13-3 and TRBJ2-3, with 9 bases aligning to TRBD2. J was trimmed by 0 bases and V by 0 bases; bases with no gene match: 2. Germline V lookup: CDR1 NNHDY, CDR2 SYVADS. The CDR3 has 16 amino acids. The covered CDR3 bases are TGTGCCAGCAGTGATGTGACTGGGGGTAGTGCAGAA. As protein: CASSDVTGGSAE. The whole CDR3 protein reads CASSDVTGGSAETLYF.

This clone has a count of ten or more. Germline and genes here are mouse. The read stops 4 residues short of the end of the CDR3; the missing end is completed from the germline J gene. The V and J genes are TRBV14 and TRBJ2-1, with D perhaps matching TRBD1 (5 bases). The CDR3 is 13 amino acids. With 2 bases removed from V and 3 bases from J, the gap between germline ends came to 6 bases. CDR1 and CDR2 from the germline V gene are SGHDT and FRDEAV. CDR3: CASSLTGYAEQFF. The covered CDR3 bases are TGTGCCAGCAGTTTAACAGGCTATGCT.

This clone was counted only a few times. Mouse germline and gene names are used. The CDR3 end lies 4 residues beyond the end of the read and is filled in from the germline J gene. This chain connects TRBV19 to TRBJ2-2; a weak D match, TRBD1 (6 bases). The CDR3 sequence is 14 residues long. V shed 4 bases and J shed 0 bases, with 7 bases lying between them. CDR1 and CDR2 from the germline V gene are FNHDT and SITEND (reference sequence). CDR3 DNA (partial): TGTGCCAGCAGTCCAGGGGCAAACACCGGG. Amino acids: CASSPGANTG. The whole CDR3 protein reads CASSPGANTGQLYF.

In its sample, this clone was seen many times. The gene symbols are mouse symbols. The covered CDR3 bases are TGTGCTAGCAGTCCGGGGACTGGGGGTTTTGCAGAA. This translates into CASSPGTGGFAE. The full CDR3 protein is CASSPGTGGFAETLYF. The rearrangement links TRBV29 to TRBJ2-3, with 11 bases fitting TRBD2. Read data end 4 residues before the CDR3 end; the end is taken from the germline J gene. V shed 5 bases, J shed 2 bases, and the junction held 6 bases outside the gene matches. Germline CDR1 reads MSHET; CDR2 reads SYDVDS. This CDR3 region has 16 residues.

The table lists this clone with a few counts. Gene names and germline match the mouse. The CDR3 end falls 4 residues outside the read, so it is completed with the germline J gene. The V gene is TRBV4, the J gene TRBJ2-3; TRBD1 agrees at 8 bases. Looked up from germline, CDR1 is LGHDT and CDR2 is YNNKQL (reference sequence). This CDR3 has 15 amino acids. V gave up 4 bases and J gave up 3 bases; unmatched junction bases: 6. CDR3 region: CASSSRQGRAETLYF. The DNA read from the CDR3 is TGTGCCAGCAGCTCCCGACAGGGGAGGGCAGAA. The whole variable domain, remainder taken from reference TRBV4 and TRBJ2-3, is ETAVFQTPNYHVTQVGNEVSFNCKQTLGHDTMYWYKQDSKKLLKIMFSYNNKQLIVNETVPRRFSPQSSDKAHLNLRIKSVEPEDSAVYLCASSSRQGRAETLYFGSGTRLTVL.

This clone was detected a few times. Mouse gene names apply. The CDR3 goes on 4 residues after the read ends, and that part is filled in from the germline J gene. The chain is built from TRBV31 and TRBJ2-2; unclear D gene. The CDR3 sequence is 12 residues long. Trimming took off 6 bases at V and 2 bases at J, with 7 bases between the two ends. CDR1 is GKSSPN and CDR2 is SITVG in the germline V gene. CDR3 amino acids: CACFGNTGQLYF. The sequenced part of the CDR3 DNA is TGTGCCTGTTTTGGTAACACCGGG.

This clone was seen a few times. Any gene name here is a mouse gene name. The read falls 4 residues short of the CDR3 end, and the missing part is taken from the germline J gene. The chain carries TRBV19 and TRBJ2-7, with a possible D match to TRBD2 (5 bases). CDR1 and CDR2 from the germline V gene are FNHDT and SITEND (reference sequence). CDR3 length equals 11 residues. The CDR3 DNA, read in part, is TGTGCCAGCAGTGGACTTTAT. Residues: CASSGLY. The whole CDR3 sequence reads CASSGLYEQYF. The entire variable domain, with the rest obtained from reference TRBV19 and TRBJ2-7, is as follows: GGIITQTPKFLIGQEGQKLTLKCQQNFNHDTMYWYRQDSGKGLRLIYYSITENDLQKGDLSEGYDASREKKSSFSLTVTSAQKNEMAVFLCASSGLYEQYFGPGTRLTVL.